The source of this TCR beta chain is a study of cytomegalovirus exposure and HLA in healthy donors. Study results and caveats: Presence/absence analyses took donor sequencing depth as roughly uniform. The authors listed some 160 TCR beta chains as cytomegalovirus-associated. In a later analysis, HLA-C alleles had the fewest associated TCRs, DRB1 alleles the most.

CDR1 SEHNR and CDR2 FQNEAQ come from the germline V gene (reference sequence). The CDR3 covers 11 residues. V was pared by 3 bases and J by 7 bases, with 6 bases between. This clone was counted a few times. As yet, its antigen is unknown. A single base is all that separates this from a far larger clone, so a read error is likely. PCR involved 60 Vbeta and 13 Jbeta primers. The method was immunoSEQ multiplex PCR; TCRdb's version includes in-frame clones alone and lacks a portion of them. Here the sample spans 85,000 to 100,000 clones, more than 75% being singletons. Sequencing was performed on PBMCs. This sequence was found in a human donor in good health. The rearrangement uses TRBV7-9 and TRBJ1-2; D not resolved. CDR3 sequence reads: CASSLGIGYTF. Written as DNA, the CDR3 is TGTGCCAGCAGCTTGGGCATTGGCTACACCTTC.